This TCR beta chain was captured by sequencing in a study of PD-1 blockade in mismatch repair-deficient tumors (TCRdb year 2017). The study in broad terms: The trial enrolled fewer than 90 consecutive patients with 12 mismatch repair-deficient cancer types between late 2013 and 2016, all previously treated and progressing. Tumor-associated T cell clones were tracked in the peripheral blood of patients responding to PD-1 blockade by deep sequencing of TCR CDR3 regions. What the study reported, not specific to this receptor: Tumor-resident clones, often undetectable in blood before treatment, expanded rapidly after pembrolizumab and then contracted, generally before radiologic responses.

CDR1 and CDR2 (DFQATT, SNEGSKA) derive from the germline V gene (reference sequence). Relative to germline, V is 3 bases shorter and J is 4 bases shorter, with 6 bases between their ends. The CDR3 contains 11 residues, cysteine and phenylalanine counted. The kept DNA is CDR3 alone, 33 bases in frame from the first base. For each enrolled patient, mismatch repair deficiency was established using either polymerase chain reaction or immunohistochemistry. TCR sequencing was performed for a few patients who responded to pembrolizumab therapy. Pembrolizumab PD-1 blockade was prospectively tested in advanced mismatch repair-deficient cancers, regardless of tissue of origin, in the phase II trial. Peripheral blood T cell samples were gathered serially, both before PD-1 blockade started and at multiple time points afterward. Blood sampling time points were reported as weeks after the first dose of pembrolizumab.

Libraries were prepared through the immunoSEQ multiplex PCR assay. TCRdb obtained this table from immuneACCESS and retained in-frame rearrangements with V and J assigned. These tables miss some clones; where compared with another copy, unresolved V genes account for less than half of the shortfall, and the remainder is unexplained. Present in this sample are around 17,000 clones, over 75% of which were seen just once. The ten largest clones capture 1.5% to 2% of the sample. This clone is a singleton in its sample. No antigen is known for it. There are no base qualities to consult, and no much larger clone falls within one base.

The sequence derives from an adult with mismatch repair-deficient cancer. The chain was built from TRBV20-1 and TRBJ1-2; no D gene can be assigned with confidence. The sample was PBMCs, taken 22 to 25 weeks after starting pembrolizumab. The CDR3 region: CSARSVYGYTF. The DNA is TGCAGTGCTAGGAGTGTCTATGGCTACACCTTC.